Each of the 11 T cell receptor beta chains below was sequenced from the same sample in a study of pediatric ulcerative colitis. Only in-frame clones appear in the TCRdb table, and some are missing; sequencing was by immunoSEQ multiplex PCR. Of around 36,000 clones listed, about 81% are singletons. During colonoscopy, one to two rectal pinch biopsies were collected. Sequencing was carried out using gut tissue. The receptors originated from a boy younger than 18 with mild ulcerative colitis.

The rearrangement links TRBV29-1 to TRBJ1-4; D is ambiguous. The germline CDR1 and CDR2 sequences are SQVTM and ANQGSEA. Trimming cost V 1 base and J 5 bases, with 8 bases left between them. There are 13 residues in the CDR3. This CDR3 is CSVEARENEKLFF. CDR3 DNA: TGCAGCGTTGAAGCCAGAGAGAATGAAAAACTGTTTTTT.

The rearrangement uses TRBV5-1 and TRBJ1-1, with D hard to call. The length of the CDR3 is 15 residues. Trimming shortened V by 0 bases and J by 2 bases, and 11 bases separated the two germline ends. Per the germline V gene, CDR1 is SGHRS and CDR2 is YFSETQ. CDR3 nucleotides: TGCGCCAGCAGCTTGGCACAGAGGGCAAACACTGAAGCTTTCTTT. This gives the protein CASSLAQRANTEAFF.

This clone is a singleton in its sample. The chain has TRBV6-1 and TRBJ1-4; the match to TRBD1 covers 11 bases. CDR3 length: 18 amino acids. The germline CDR1 and CDR2 sequences are MNHNS and SASEGT. Losses at the gene ends were 0 bases for V and 4 bases for J; bases not matched to a gene: 7. The CDR3 DNA sequence: TGTGCCAGCAGTGAAGCGTCCGGGACAGGGGGAATTAATGAAAAACTGTTTTTT. It specifies CASSEASGTGGINEKLFF.

This clone has more than one count but fewer than ten. The chain joins TRBV6-1 to TRBJ2-5; no definite D call. V lost 7 bases and J 2 bases, leaving 14 bases between the germline ends. The CDR3 length is 14 residues. Germline CDR1 MNHNS, CDR2 SASEGT. The CDR3 reads CASTPRMWQETQYF. CDR3 DNA sequence: TGTGCCAGCACACCTAGGATGTGGCAAGAGACCCAGTACTTC.

The genes are TRBV19 and TRBJ2-7; the D gene is possibly TRBD1 (6 bases). Trimming shortened V by 10 bases and J by 7 bases, and 14 bases separated the two germline ends. The CDR3 spans 11 residues. Germline V gene lookup returns CDR1 LNHDA and CDR2 SQIVND (reference sequence). The CDR3 loop reads CATKQGSEQYF. In nucleotides, the CDR3 is TGTGCCACTAAACAGGGTTCGGAGCAGTACTTC.

The chain combines TRBV7-8 with TRBJ2-2; the D is unclear. Between the trimmed V and J ends, which lost 5 bases and 5 bases, there was a span of 6 bases. The CDR3 covers 12 residues. Germline lookup yields CDR1 SGHVS and CDR2 FQNEAQ. The CDR3 DNA reads TGTGCCAGCAGCACAGCTACCGGGGAGCTGTTTTTT. It is translated as CASSTATGELFF.

This chain uses TRBV6-6 with TRBJ1-2; D gene ambiguous. CDR3 length: 13 residues. CDR1 is MNHNY, CDR2 SVGAGI, per germline (reference sequence). V lost 4 bases to trimming and J lost 4 bases, with 10 bases between them. The DNA for the CDR3 is TGTGCCAGCAGTTTGAGAGCCATCTATGGCTACACCTTC. Its protein is CASSLRAIYGYTF.

This clone was seen a single time. The chain couples TRBV29-1 to TRBJ2-3; 9 bases line up with TRBD2. J lost 6 bases, V lost 3 bases, and 10 bases had no gene match. The CDR3 spans 15 residues. Germline values: CDR1 SQVTM, CDR2 ANQGSEA. CDR3 DNA: TGCAGCGTTGATGGGCGGGGGGGCTTTAGCGATACGCAGTATTTT. This sequence encodes CSVDGRGGFSDTQYF.

This clone was seen more than once but under ten times. V is TRBV4-1 and J is TRBJ2-1; TRBD2 matches at 15 bases. V lost 4 bases to trimming and J lost 7 bases; unmatched junction nucleotides: 5. The germline gives CDR1 MGHRA, CDR2 YSYEKL. The CDR3 length is 16 residues. DNA for the CDR3: TGCGCCAGCAGCCGCTGGACTAGCGGGGGGGCGAATGAGCAGTTCTTC. It translates to CASSRWTSGGANEQFF.

The V call is TRBV4-2, the J call TRBJ2-7, with 8 bases identical to TRBD1. Unmatched junction bases numbered 10, after V lost 1 base and J lost 2 bases. Germline lookup yields CDR1 LGHNA and CDR2 YNFKEQ. The CDR3 is 17 amino acids. The CDR3 nucleotides are TGTGCCAGCAGCCAAGGAGCCTGGGGACAGGAGACCTACGAGCAGTACTTC. Its protein is CASSQGAWGQETYEQYF.

The genes are TRBV7-8 and TRBJ2-1, with D hard to call. Trimming took off 0 bases at V and 4 bases at J, with 16 bases between the two ends. The CDR3 is made up of 17 amino acids. The germline gives CDR1 SGHVS, CDR2 FQNEAQ. The DNA for the CDR3 is TGTGCCAGCAGCTTAGCGTTAGGGTTTCTTAGGTACAATGAGCAGTTCTTC. This codes for CASSLALGFLRYNEQFF.